Shown below are 26 T cell receptor beta chains from a single sample sequenced in a study of blood T cells in healthy people across ages. With a J-beta primer mix and a sample-barcoded 5' primer, a second PCR ran about 6 to 11 cycles. TCRdb independently ran MiXCR on the 5' RACE reads; one entry per CDR3 protein. The sample includes 1,300,000 or so distinct CDR3 sequences, approximately 59% seen only once; the top ten take roughly 7%. Input material: blood. Receptors were obtained from a man aged 18 to 29 in good health.

This clonotype was counted between two and nine times. The chain employs TRBV5-1 and TRBJ2-5; possibly TRBD2 for D (6 bases). Germline CDR1 SGHRS, CDR2 YFSETQ. The CDR3 covers 15 residues. V gave up 0 bases and J gave up 7 bases, with 16 bases separating them. The CDR3 DNA reads TGCGCCAGCAGCTTGGTTCAGGCGGGGTTGAGGACCCAGTACTTC. Protein: CASSLVQAGLRTQYF.

This chain uses TRBV11-2 with TRBJ2-3, with 10 bases lining up with TRBD1. The V gene's germline CDR1 is SGHAT and CDR2 FQNNGV. V shed 2 bases and J 4 bases; nucleotides not matched to a gene: 12. The CDR3 sequence is 18 residues long. The CDR3 DNA reads as TGTGCCAGCAGCTTAATTACGAACGGGGACAGGGGTGCAGATACGCAGTATTTT. This codes for CASSLITNGDRGADTQYF. The variable domain in full, with the rest retrieved from reference TRBV11-2 and TRBJ2-3, is EAGVAQSPRYKIIEKRQSVAFWCNPISGHATLYWYQQILGQGPKLLIQFQNNGVVDDSQLPKDRFSAERLKGVDSTLKIQPAKLEDSAVYLCASSLITNGDRGADTQYFGPGTRLTVL.

The chain has TRBV29-1 and TRBJ2-4; D not resolved. Trimming took off 6 bases at V and 13 bases at J, with 7 bases between the two ends. Germline V gene data show CDR1 as SQVTM and CDR2 as ANQGSEA. This CDR3 contains 8 residues. The DNA for the CDR3 is TGCAGCGTGGGAATGCAGTACTTC. Translated, it gives CSVGMQYF.

This chain joins TRBV29-1 and TRBJ2-1, with no clear D. Germline V gene lookup returns CDR1 SQVTM and CDR2 ANQGSEA. This CDR3 has 12 amino acids. The V and J ends lost 6 bases and 2 bases respectively, with 8 bases between them. The CDR3 DNA sequence: TGCAGCGTCACTATCGCCTACAATGAGCAGTTCTTC. Amino acid sequence: CSVTIAYNEQFF.

This clonotype was detected ten times or more. This chain joins TRBV20-1 and TRBJ1-2, with TRBD1 identical over 8 bases. The germline V gene encodes CDR1 DFQATT and CDR2 SNEGSKA (reference sequence). This CDR3 has 13 amino acids. V was pared by 1 base and J by 8 bases, with 6 bases of the junction left unmatched. The DNA for the CDR3 is TGCAGTGCTAGAGTTCAGGGGGCAGGGGGCTACACCTTC. The encoded protein is CSARVQGAGGYTF.

The CDR3 DNA follows: TGCAGCGTCCGCAGACAGAAAGGGAATACTTACAATGAGCAGTTCTTC. Its protein product is CSVRRQKGNTYNEQFF. The V and J genes are TRBV29-1 and TRBJ2-1, with a tentative D call TRBD1 (5 bases). Between the trimmed V and J ends, which lost 6 bases and 4 bases, there was a span of 22 bases. Looked up from germline, CDR1 is SQVTM and CDR2 is ANQGSEA. The CDR3 is 16 amino acids.

With respect to this clonotype: A junction end diverges from the germline sequence, so it may reflect a read error. CDR3 in DNA: TGTGCCAGCAGCCAAGTAGACTCTGCCTTAGGGTACGAGGGTAAAGAGGCCCAGTACTTC. This sequence encodes CASSQVDSALGYEGKEAQYF. The rearrangement links TRBV3-1 to TRBJ2-5; a possible D gene is TRBD2 (5 bases). The CDR3 is 20 amino acids. Germline CDR1 is LGHDT and CDR2 is YNNKEL (reference sequence).

As DNA, the CDR3 is TGTGCCAGCAGTGCTGGACGGAGCCCCTACGAGCAGTACTTC. Its protein product is CASSAGRSPYEQYF. V usage is TRBV6-5 and J usage is TRBJ2-7; D is uncertain. CDR1 and CDR2 (germline): MNHEY, SVGAGI. V lost 5 bases to trimming and J lost 2 bases, with 13 bases between them. The CDR3 is 14 residues long.

This clonotype was picked up a small number of times. V and J are TRBV29-1 and TRBJ2-5, with 8 bases lining up with TRBD1. Trimming removed 2 bases from V and 6 bases from J; junction bases left unmatched: 5. CDR1 is SQVTM, CDR2 ANQGSEA, per germline. The CDR3 totals 13 residues. The CDR3 spells CSVERGTGKTQYF. The CDR3 nucleotides read TGCAGCGTTGAAAGAGGGACAGGAAAGACCCAGTACTTC.

The rearrangement uses TRBV15 and TRBJ2-1, with 7 bases that match TRBD2. V gave up 8 bases and J gave up 0 bases; unmatched junction bases: 10. The germline gives CDR1 LNHNV, CDR2 YYDKDF (reference sequence). The CDR3 is made up of 16 amino acids. The CDR3 loop is CATRRAGVSSYNEQFF. CDR3 coding DNA: TGTGCCACCCGAAGGGCGGGAGTGTCCTCCTACAATGAGCAGTTCTTC.

This chain links TRBV29-1 with TRBJ2-7; D unclear. The CDR3 length is 12 residues. V shed 4 bases and J shed 1 base, with 8 bases lying between them. From germline, CDR1 is SQVTM and CDR2 ANQGSEA. The CDR3 nucleotides read TGCAGCGTTGGGTTGGCGTCCTACGAGCAGTACTTC. This codes for CSVGLASYEQYF.

The gene calls are TRBV12-5 and TRBJ1-2; 7 positions agree with TRBD1. Germline CDR1 is LGHNT and CDR2 is FRNRAP. The CDR3 covers 15 residues. V lost 2 bases to trimming and J lost 7 bases; unmatched junction nucleotides: 10. The CDR3, as DNA: TGTGCTAGTGGTTTGCCCCAGGGGGTTGGCTCTGGCTACACCTTC. Amino acid sequence: CASGLPQGVGSGYTF.

The chain couples TRBV29-1 to TRBJ1-2; the D is unclear. Looked up from germline, CDR1 is SQVTM and CDR2 is ANQGSEA. This CDR3 contains 14 residues. Trimming took 6 bases from V and 4 from J, leaving 18 bases between them. The CDR3 region is CSVHPRQARYGYTF. DNA for the CDR3: TGCAGCGTCCACCCCCGGCAGGCCCGCTATGGCTACACCTTC.

Comments on this clonotype: One junction end disagrees with the germline gene, perhaps due to a read error. This chain uses TRBV11-2 with TRBJ2-5; 7 bases agree with TRBD2. This CDR3 is 16 amino acids long. The germline V gene encodes CDR1 SGHAT and CDR2 FQNNGV. CDR3 region: CAGSLRPGLPQETQYF. The DNA of the CDR3 is TGTGCCGGCAGCTTACGACCGGGACTACCCCAAGAGACCCAGTACTTC.

The chain combines TRBV13 with TRBJ2-5; 12 bases agree with TRBD1. The tail of the sequence fits TRBJ2-7 better, so the J call may be wrong. This CDR3 is built from 15 residues. CDR1 and CDR2 (germline): PRHDT, FYEKMQ (reference sequence). The CDR3 loop reads CASSASGQGAHEQYF. DNA for the CDR3: TGTGCCAGCAGCGCCTCGGGACAGGGGGCCCACGAGCAGTACTTC.

The J gene is TRBJ2-7, the V gene TRBV11-2; 11 nucleotides line up with TRBD2. J gave up 4 bases and V 1 base, and 6 bases lay outside the gene matches. The germline gives CDR1 SGHAT, CDR2 FQNNGV. The CDR3 length is 16 residues. The CDR3 DNA follows: TGTGCCAGCAGCTTAGCCCGACTAGCGGGGATATACGAGCAGTACTTC. It translates to CASSLARLAGIYEQYF.

This chain connects TRBV29-1 to TRBJ2-5, with TRBD2 matching 12 bases. V shed 8 bases, J shed 4 bases, and the junction held 5 bases outside the gene matches. CDR1 is SQVTM and CDR2 is ANQGSEA in the germline V gene. This CDR3 is 13 amino acids long. The CDR3 bases are TGCAGCCCTACACTAGCGGGAGGAGAGACCCAGTACTTC. Amino acids: CSPTLAGGETQYF.

The count of this clonotype is one. The chain employs TRBV2 and TRBJ2-2, with a weak D call TRBD2 (6 bases). V lost 2 bases and J 7 bases, leaving 14 bases between the germline ends. The CDR3 is 15 residues long. CDR1 is SNHLY and CDR2 is FYNNEI in the germline V gene. DNA for the CDR3: TGTGCCAGCAGTGAAAGGACCGGGAGCGTCGGGGAGCTGTTTTTT. Residues: CASSERTGSVGELFF.

V usage is TRBV6-2 or TRBV6-3 and J usage is TRBJ1-1; 8 bases match TRBD1. The J segment lost 3 bases and the V segment lost 6 bases, leaving 6 bases of the junction unmatched. Germline assignment: CDR1 MNHEY and CDR2 SVGEGT. This CDR3 is 14 amino acids long. Here the CDR3 reads CASSQGDRHTEAFF. Here the CDR3 DNA reads TGTGCCAGCAGCCAAGGGGACAGGCACACTGAAGCTTTCTTT.

This clonotype was picked up many times. The chain carries TRBV28 and TRBJ2-7; D perhaps matches TRBD1 (6 bases). V lost 7 bases and J lost 6, with 19 bases in between. There are 14 residues in the CDR3. The germline gives CDR1 MDHEN, CDR2 SYDVKM. The CDR3 protein is CASNRGTNRREQYF. CDR3 DNA: TGTGCCAGCAATAGGGGGACAAATCGTCGCGAGCAGTACTTC.

This clonotype has at least ten counts. CDR3 protein: CSVGYMNTEAFF. The CDR3 nucleotides are TGCAGCGTTGGGTACATGAACACTGAAGCTTTCTTT. The chain is built from TRBV29-1 and TRBJ1-1; D is unresolved. Looked up from germline, CDR1 is SQVTM and CDR2 is ANQGSEA. This CDR3 spans 12 amino acids. V gave up 4 bases and J gave up 0 bases, with 6 bases separating them.

CDR3: CATSRERNRDRGAYF. The CDR3 DNA sequence: TGTGCCACCAGCAGAGAACGAAACAGGGACAGGGGAGCGTACTTC. The genes are TRBV15 and TRBJ2-7, with 10 bases that match TRBD1. The length of the CDR3 is 15 residues. V shed 0 bases, J shed 12 bases, and the junction held 11 bases outside the gene matches. Germline V gives CDR1 LNHNV, CDR2 YYDKDF (reference sequence).

This clonotype came up a few times. CDR3 sequence: CSVVVGVGFSYF. The CDR3 DNA reads as TGCAGCGTTGTCGTGGGGGTGGGGTTTTCGTACTTC. V and J are TRBV29-1 and TRBJ2-4; D is possibly TRBD1 or TRBD2 (5 bases each). Germline V gene lookup returns CDR1 SQVTM and CDR2 ANQGSEA. Trimming left V 4 bases short and J 15 bases short, with 19 bases between. This CDR3 is 12 amino acids long.

The V and J genes are TRBV7-9 and TRBJ2-2; no firm D call. In germline, CDR1 is SEHNR, CDR2 FQNEAQ (reference sequence). V lost 6 bases, J lost 0 bases, and 17 bases lay in between. CDR3 length: 17 amino acids. CDR3 DNA: TGTGCCAGCAGTCCTCGGTCGGCAGAACCGAACACCGGGGAGCTGTTTTTT. This gives the protein CASSPRSAEPNTGELFF.

The rearrangement uses TRBV6-1 and TRBJ1-2; 10 bases line up with TRBD1. The CDR3 spans 14 residues. The germline V gene encodes CDR1 MNHNS and CDR2 SASEGT. V gave up 3 bases and J gave up 6 bases; unmatched junction bases: 4. The CDR3 reads CASSEGGQGHGYTF. Written as DNA, the CDR3 is TGTGCCAGCAGTGAGGGGGGACAGGGGCATGGCTACACCTTC.

The genes are TRBV7-8 and TRBJ1-2; D gene ambiguous. Germline values: CDR1 SGHVS, CDR2 FQNEAQ. The CDR3 runs to 15 residues. V lost 0 bases, J lost 4 bases, and 12 bases lay in between. For the CDR3, the DNA is TGTGCCAGCAGCTTAGCGATTAATGAAGGCTATGGCTACACCTTC. It encodes CASSLAINEGYGYTF.